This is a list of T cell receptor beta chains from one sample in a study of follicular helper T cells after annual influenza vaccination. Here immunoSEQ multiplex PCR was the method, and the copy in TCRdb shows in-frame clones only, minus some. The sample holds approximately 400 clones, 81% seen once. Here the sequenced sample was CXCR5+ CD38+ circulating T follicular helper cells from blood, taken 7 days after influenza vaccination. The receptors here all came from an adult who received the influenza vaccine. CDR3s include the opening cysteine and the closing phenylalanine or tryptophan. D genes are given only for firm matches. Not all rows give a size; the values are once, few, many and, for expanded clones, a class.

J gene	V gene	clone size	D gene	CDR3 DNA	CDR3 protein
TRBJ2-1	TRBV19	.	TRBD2	TGTGCCAGTAGTACCCGTCGACTAGCGAATGAGCAGTTCTTC	CASSTRRLANEQFF
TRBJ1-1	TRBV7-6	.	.	TGTGCCAGCAGCTTAGAGGGGGGGTACACTGAAGCTTTCTTT	CASSLEGGYTEAFF
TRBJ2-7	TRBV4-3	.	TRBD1	TGCGCCAGCAGGGGGGTGTCCGGGACAGACCTCTACGAGCAGTACTTC	CASRGVSGTDLYEQYF
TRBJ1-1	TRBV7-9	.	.	TGTGCCAGCAGCTTAAAGGGGACTGCTGAAGCTTTCTTT	CASSLKGTAEAFF
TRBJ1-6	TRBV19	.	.	TGTGCCAGTAGTCCAACAGGGTCCTATAATTCACCCCTCCACTTT	CASSPTGSYNSPLHF
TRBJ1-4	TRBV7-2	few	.	TGTGCCAGCAGCTTAGACCGGGAGAGGGAAAAACTGTTTTTT	CASSLDREREKLFF
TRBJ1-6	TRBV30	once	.	TGTGCCTGGAGTATTAAGGATTCACCCCTCCACTTT	CAWSIKDSPLHF
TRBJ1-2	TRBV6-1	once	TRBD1	TGTGCCAGCACAGGGGGTCGGGGCTATGGCTACACCTTC	CASTGGRGYGYTF
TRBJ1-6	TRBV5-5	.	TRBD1	TGTGCCAGCAGCTTTACAGGGGATCGGAATTCACCCCTCCACTTT	CASSFTGDRNSPLHF
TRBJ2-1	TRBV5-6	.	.	TGTGCCAGCAGCTGGGGGGACGGGATTGAGCAGTTCTTC	CASSWGDGIEQFF
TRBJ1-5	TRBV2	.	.	TGTGCCAGCAGGGAAAAGGAGGGCCTGAATCAGCCCCAGCATTTT	CASREKEGLNQPQHF
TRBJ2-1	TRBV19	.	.	TGTGCCAGTGGCCAGGCGGCTTATGGCTCCTACAATGAGCAGTTCTTC	CASGQAAYGSYNEQFF
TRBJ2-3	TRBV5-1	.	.	TGCGCCAGCAGCTTGGGTCAGGGTGGAGATACGCAGTATTTT	CASSLGQGGDTQYF